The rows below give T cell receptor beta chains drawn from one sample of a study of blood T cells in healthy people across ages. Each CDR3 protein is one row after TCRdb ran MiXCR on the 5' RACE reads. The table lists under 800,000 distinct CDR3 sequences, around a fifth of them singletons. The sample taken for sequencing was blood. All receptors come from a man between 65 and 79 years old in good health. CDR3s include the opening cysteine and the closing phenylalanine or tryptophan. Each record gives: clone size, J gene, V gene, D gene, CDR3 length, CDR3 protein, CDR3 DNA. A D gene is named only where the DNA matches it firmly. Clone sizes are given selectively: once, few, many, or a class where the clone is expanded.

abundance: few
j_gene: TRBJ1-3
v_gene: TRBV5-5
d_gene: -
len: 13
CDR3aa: CASSTGTGNTIYF
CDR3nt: TGTGCCAGCAGCACCGGAACTGGAAACACCATATATTTT

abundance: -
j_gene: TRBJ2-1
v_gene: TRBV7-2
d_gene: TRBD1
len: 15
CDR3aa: CASSPLTGDYNEQFF
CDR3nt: TGTGCCAGCAGCCCACTTACAGGGGATTACAATGAGCAGTTCTTC

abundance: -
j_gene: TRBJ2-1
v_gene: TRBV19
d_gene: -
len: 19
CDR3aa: CASSIDPLQDFSSYNEQFF
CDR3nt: TGTGCCAGTAGTATCGACCCCCTTCAGGACTTCTCCTCCTACAATGAGCAGTTCTTC

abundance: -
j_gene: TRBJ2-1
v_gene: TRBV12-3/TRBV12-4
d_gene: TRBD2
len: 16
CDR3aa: CASKPIAGGVYNEQFF
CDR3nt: TGTGCCAGCAAACCAATAGCGGGAGGTGTCTACAATGAGCAGTTCTTC

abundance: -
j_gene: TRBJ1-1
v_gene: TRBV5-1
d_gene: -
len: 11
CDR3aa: CASMGGTEAFF
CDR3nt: TGCGCCAGCATGGGCGGGACTGAAGCTTTCTTT

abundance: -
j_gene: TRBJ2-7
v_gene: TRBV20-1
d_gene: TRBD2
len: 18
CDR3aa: CSARDRTSGSASSYEQYF
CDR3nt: TGCAGTGCTAGAGATCGCACTAGCGGGAGCGCGAGCTCCTACGAGCAGTACTTC

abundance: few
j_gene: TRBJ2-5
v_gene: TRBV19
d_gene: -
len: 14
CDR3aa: CASSSGEMGETQYF
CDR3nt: TGTGCCAGTAGTAGTGGCGAAATGGGAGAGACCCAGTACTTC

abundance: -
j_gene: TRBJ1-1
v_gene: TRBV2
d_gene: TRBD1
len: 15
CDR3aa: CASSGGTDHLQKAFF
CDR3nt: TGTGCCAGCAGTGGAGGGACAGACCACCTCCAGAAGGCTTTCTTT

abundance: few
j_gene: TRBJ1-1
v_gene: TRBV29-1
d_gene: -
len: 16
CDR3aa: CSVDRMRRRGDTEAFF
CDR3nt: TGCAGCGTTGATCGGATGCGAAGAAGGGGCGACACTGAAGCTTTCTTT

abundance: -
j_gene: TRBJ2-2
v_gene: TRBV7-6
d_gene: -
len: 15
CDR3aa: CASTPISDYTGELFF
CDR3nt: TGTGCCAGCACCCCTATCTCTGACTACACCGGGGAGCTGTTTTTT

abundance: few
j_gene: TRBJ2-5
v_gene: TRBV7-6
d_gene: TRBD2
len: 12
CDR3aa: CASSFGAGQLFF
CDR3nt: TGTGCCAGCAGCTTTGGAGCGGGGCAGCTGTTCTTC

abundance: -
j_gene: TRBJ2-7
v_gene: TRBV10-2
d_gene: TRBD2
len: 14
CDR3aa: CASSVLADTYEQYF
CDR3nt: TGCGCCAGCAGTGTCCTAGCGGATACCTACGAGCAGTACTTC

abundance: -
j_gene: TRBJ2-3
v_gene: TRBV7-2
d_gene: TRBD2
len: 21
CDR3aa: CASSTIFETSGQSSLLDTQYF
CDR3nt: TGTGCCAGCAGCACCATTTTCGAGACTAGCGGACAGTCATCACTTCTAGATACGCAGTATTTT

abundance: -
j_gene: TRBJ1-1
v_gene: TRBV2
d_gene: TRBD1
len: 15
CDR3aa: CASSSEGAVSTEAFF
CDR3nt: TGTGCCAGCAGTTCAGAGGGGGCAGTAAGCACTGAAGCTTTCTTT

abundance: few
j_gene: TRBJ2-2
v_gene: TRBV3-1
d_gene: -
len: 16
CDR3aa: CASSQMIRVNTGELFF
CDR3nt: TGTGCCAGCAGCCAAATGATAAGGGTGAACACCGGGGAGCTGTTTTTT

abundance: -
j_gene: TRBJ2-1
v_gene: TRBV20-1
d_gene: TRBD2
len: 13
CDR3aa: CSARGLALNEQFF
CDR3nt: TGCAGTGCTAGGGGACTAGCTCTCAATGAGCAGTTCTTC

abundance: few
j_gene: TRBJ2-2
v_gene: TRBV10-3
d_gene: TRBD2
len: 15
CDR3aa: CAIRAGGPDTGELFF
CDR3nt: TGTGCCATCAGGGCGGGAGGGCCAGACACCGGGGAGCTGTTTTTT

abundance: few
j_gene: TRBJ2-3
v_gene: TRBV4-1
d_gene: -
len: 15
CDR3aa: CASSQPSPEEDTQYF
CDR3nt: TGCGCCAGCAGTCAACCCTCGCCTGAGGAAGATACGCAGTATTTT

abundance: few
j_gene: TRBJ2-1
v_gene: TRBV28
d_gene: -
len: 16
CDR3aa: CASSPTPGHTDNEQFF
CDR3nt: TGTGCCAGCAGTCCTACTCCGGGACATACGGACAATGAGCAGTTCTTC

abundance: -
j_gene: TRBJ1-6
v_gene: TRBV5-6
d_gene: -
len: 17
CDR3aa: CASSSGTSGQYNSPLHF
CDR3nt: TGTGCCAGCAGCTCCGGGACATCGGGACAATATAATTCACCCCTCCACTTT

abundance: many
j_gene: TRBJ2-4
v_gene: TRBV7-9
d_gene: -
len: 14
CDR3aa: CASSLGIAKNIQYF
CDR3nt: TGTGCCAGCAGCTTAGGTATAGCCAAAAACATTCAGTACTTC

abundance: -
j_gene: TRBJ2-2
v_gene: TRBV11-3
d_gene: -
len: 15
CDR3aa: CASSLDGGNTGELFF
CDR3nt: TGTGCCAGCAGCTTAGACGGGGGGAACACCGGGGAGCTGTTTTTT